Detailed here is one T cell receptor (beta chain). Its antigen is still unknown. The time point denotes: blood 4 weeks post-SBRT, at nephrectomy. As to treatment: 15 Gy SBRT to primary tumor, nephrectomy 4 weeks later. Nephrectomy followed 15 Gy stereotactic body radiation by 4 weeks. Clear cell pathology was present in this patient's renal cell carcinoma. The record originates from a study of radiation and T cells in renal cell carcinoma. Study-wide results and caveats: From baseline, blood top tumor clonotypes peaked at 2 weeks post-radiation.

Repertoires were generated with immunoSEQ multiplex PCR, while TCRdb's copy carries only in-frame clones and drops some. Among more than 120,000 clones, approximately 86% were seen once, and the ten largest hold 15% to 20%. This CDR3 spans 13 amino acids. The V and J ends lost 6 bases and 3 bases, in that order; junction bases with no gene match: 2. Germline V gene lookup returns CDR1 SQVTM and CDR2 ANQGSEA. The V and J genes are TRBV29-1 and TRBJ1-4; 9 bases fit TRBD1. Source: blood, taken from a patient whose treatment included radiotherapy and nephrectomy. The source of this sequence is a woman in her fifties or sixties with renal cell carcinoma. CDR3 bases: TGCAGCGTGGACAGGGGATCTAATGAAAAACTGTTTTTT. This translates into CSVDRGSNEKLFF.